The sequence of this TCR beta chain was determined in a study of Graves' ophthalmopathy and Graves' hyperthyroidism. The V segment lost 5 bases and the J segment 2 bases; nucleotides outside the gene matches: 8. The CDR3 is made up of 16 amino acids. Where ophthalmopathy was present, donors had moderate-to-severe activity, CAS ≥3, NOSPECS ≥4 and duration under 3 months. The TCR beta CDR3 regions underwent amplification from RNA transcripts. HTBI primers served in a first-round RT-PCR, which a second-round multiplex PCR followed. TCRdb independently ran MiXCR on the multiplex PCR reads; one entry per CDR3 protein. The sample yields 200,000 to 250,000 distinct CDR3 sequences, 20% to 25% seen once.

The source of this sequence is a woman aged 45-65 years with Graves' ophthalmopathy. Sequenced sample: peripheral blood. The J gene is TRBJ2-7, the V gene TRBV12-3 or TRBV12-4; 11 nucleotides agree with TRBD2. DNA for the CDR3: TGTGCCAGCAGTCTTGGGACTAGCGGATTAACCTACGAGCAGTACTTC. It specifies CASSLGTSGLTYEQYF.